This T cell receptor (beta chain) is from a study of blood T cells in healthy people across ages. Study-level findings and limits: Researchers report that TCR beta diversity correlated strongly with naive T cell percentage. Aged donors had fewer naive CD4+ cells and lower diversity than long-lived donors.

On this clonotype itself: Its antigen is not known.

Then a second PCR, running about 7 to 11 cycles, was carried out with a sample-barcoded 5' primer and a J-beta primer mix. Tags on each cDNA molecule came from a template-switch adaptor with 12 random nucleotides. TCRdb reprocessed the 5' RACE reads with MiXCR, giving one entry per CDR3 protein. Of 1.5 million to 2 million distinct CDR3 sequences in the sample, about 50% are singletons; the top ten hold less than 2.5%. Staff drew around 10 milliliters of peripheral blood from each donor. The source of this sequence is a middle-aged woman in good health. Sequencing used blood.

The CDR3 protein is CASSLDYRGGEQYF. The CDR3 nucleotides read TGCGCCAGCAGCTTGGACTACAGGGGAGGCGAGCAGTACTTC. This chain links TRBV5-1 with TRBJ2-7; D is perhaps TRBD1 (7 bases). In germline, CDR1 is SGHRS, CDR2 YFSETQ. V lost 0 bases to trimming and J lost 6 bases, with 13 bases between them. The CDR3 is 14 residues long.